This record looks at one T cell receptor (beta chain) sequence and its context. At one end, the junction sequence differs from germline, possibly due to a read error. These data come from a study of blood T cells in healthy people across ages. The donors, aged roughly 6 to 90, were healthy Caucasians from Russia. It was with a sample-barcoded 5' primer and a J-beta primer mix that a second PCR of about 6 to 12 cycles was run. One entry per CDR3 protein, called by TCRdb with MiXCR from the 5' RACE reads. The data show about a million distinct CDR3 sequences, with 30% to 40% seen just once and less than 15% held by the top ten. Sequencing was performed on blood. The sequence was collected from a man aged 18 to 29 in good health.

DNA for the CDR3: TGCGTCAGCAGCAACCCATTCCCTTACGCCGGTACGCAGTATTTT. Translating gives CVSSNPFPYAGTQYF. The rearrangement uses TRBV5-1 and TRBJ2-3; no definite D call. This CDR3 is 15 amino acids long. Germline CDR1 SGHRS, CDR2 YFSETQ.